Below are 2 T cell receptor beta chains sequenced from a single sample in a study of blood T cell repertoires in COVID-19. Data came from immunoSEQ multiplex PCR; TCRdb stores just in-frame clones and leaves some out. This sample has 340,000 or so clones, with around nine tenths found just once. The sample comprised peripheral blood. The origin of the receptors is a man between 50 and 59 years old with active or convalescent COVID-19.

The CDR3 DNA reads TGTGCCTGGAGTGCTAGGGGACTAACTACGGGGGAGCAGTTCTTC. The encoded protein is CAWSARGLTTGEQFF. The V call is TRBV30, the J call TRBJ2-1, with TRBD2 identical over 7 bases. CDR1 and CDR2 (germline): GTSNPN, SVGIG (reference sequence). V trimming: 1 base; J trimming: 10 bases; junction bases outside the gene matches: 13. This CDR3 contains 15 residues.

This chain connects TRBV18 to TRBJ1-3; no clear D. The V and J ends lost 2 bases and 0 bases respectively, with 8 bases between them. Germline V gene lookup returns CDR1 KGHSH and CDR2 LQKENI. The CDR3 contains 15 residues. Written as DNA, the CDR3 is TGTGCCAGCTCACCAGCTTCCAGCTCTGGAAACACCATATATTTT. Translating it yields CASSPASSSGNTIYF.